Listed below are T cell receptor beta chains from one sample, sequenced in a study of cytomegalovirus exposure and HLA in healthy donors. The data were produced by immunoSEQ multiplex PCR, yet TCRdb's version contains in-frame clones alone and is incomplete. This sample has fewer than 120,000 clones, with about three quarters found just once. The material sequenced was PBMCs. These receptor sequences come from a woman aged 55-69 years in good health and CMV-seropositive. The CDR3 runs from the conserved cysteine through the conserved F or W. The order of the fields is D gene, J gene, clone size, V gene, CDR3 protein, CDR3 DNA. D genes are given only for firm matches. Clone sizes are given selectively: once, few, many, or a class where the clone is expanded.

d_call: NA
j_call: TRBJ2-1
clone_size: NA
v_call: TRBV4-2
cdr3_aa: CASSQEISRAYYNEQFF
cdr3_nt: TGTGCCAGCAGCCAAGAAATATCTAGAGCTTATTACAATGAGCAGTTCTTC

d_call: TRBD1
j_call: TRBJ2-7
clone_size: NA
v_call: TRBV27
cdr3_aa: CASSLRPGQGASEQYF
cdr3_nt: TGTGCCAGCAGTCTAAGGCCGGGACAGGGGGCAAGCGAGCAGTACTTC

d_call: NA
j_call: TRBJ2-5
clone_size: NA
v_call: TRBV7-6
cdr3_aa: CASSSVPLNPGETQYF
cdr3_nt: TGTGCCAGCAGCTCCGTCCCTCTTAACCCGGGGGAGACCCAGTACTTC

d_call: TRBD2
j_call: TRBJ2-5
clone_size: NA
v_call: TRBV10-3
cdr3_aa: CAISEAVLAGVSQYF
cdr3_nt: TGTGCCATCAGTGAGGCTGTACTAGCGGGAGTTAGCCAGTACTTC

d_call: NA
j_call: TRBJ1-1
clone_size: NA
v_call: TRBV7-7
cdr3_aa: CASSLDEGLEAFF
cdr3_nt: TGTGCCAGCAGCTTAGACGAGGGTTTAGAAGCTTTCTTT

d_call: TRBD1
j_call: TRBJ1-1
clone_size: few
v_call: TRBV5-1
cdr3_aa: CASSPGQANTEAFF
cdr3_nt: TGCGCCAGCAGCCCGGGACAGGCGAACACTGAAGCTTTCTTT

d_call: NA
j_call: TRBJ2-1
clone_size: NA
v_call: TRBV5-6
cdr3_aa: CASSSTDNEQFF
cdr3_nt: TGTGCCAGCAGCTCGACTGACAATGAGCAGTTCTTC

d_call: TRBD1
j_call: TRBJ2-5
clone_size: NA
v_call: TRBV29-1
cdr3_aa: CSVDIQGETQYF
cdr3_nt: TGCAGCGTTGATATACAGGGGGAGACCCAGTACTTC

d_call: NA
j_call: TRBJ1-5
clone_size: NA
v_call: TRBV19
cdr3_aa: CASSTQGVGAQTPQHF
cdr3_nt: TGTGCCAGTAGTACCCAAGGTGTGGGGGCTCAAACTCCCCAGCATTTT

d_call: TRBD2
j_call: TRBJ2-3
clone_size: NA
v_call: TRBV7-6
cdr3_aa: CASSEGLAGGKRWYF
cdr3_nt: TGTGCCAGCAGCGAGGGACTAGCGGGAGGAAAGCGTTGGTATTTT

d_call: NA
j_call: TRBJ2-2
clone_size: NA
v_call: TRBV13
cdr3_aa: CASRGLLANTGELFF
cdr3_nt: TGTGCCAGCAGGGGCCTCTTGGCGAACACCGGGGAGCTGTTTTTT

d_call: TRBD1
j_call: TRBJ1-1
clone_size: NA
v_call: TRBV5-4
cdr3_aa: CASRLGQRDTEAFF
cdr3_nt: TGTGCCAGCAGACTGGGACAGCGAGACACTGAAGCTTTCTTT

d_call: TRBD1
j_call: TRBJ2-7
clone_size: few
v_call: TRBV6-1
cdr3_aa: CASSEGGQIIYF
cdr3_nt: TGTGCCAGCAGTGAAGGGGGACAGATAATATACTTC

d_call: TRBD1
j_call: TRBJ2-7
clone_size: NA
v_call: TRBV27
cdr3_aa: CASSYLGQGAYEQYF
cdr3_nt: TGTGCCAGCAGTTACCTAGGACAGGGGGCCTACGAGCAGTACTTC

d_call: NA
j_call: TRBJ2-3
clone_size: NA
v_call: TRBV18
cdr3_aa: CASPRGDTQYF
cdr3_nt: TGTGCCAGCCCCCGCGGGGATACGCAGTATTTT

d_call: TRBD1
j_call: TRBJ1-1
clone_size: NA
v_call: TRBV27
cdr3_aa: CASSPRTGTEAFF
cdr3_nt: TGTGCCAGCAGTCCCCGGACAGGGACTGAAGCTTTCTTT

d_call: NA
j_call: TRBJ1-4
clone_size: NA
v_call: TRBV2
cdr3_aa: CASSVSRSNEKLFF
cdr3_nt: TGTGCCAGCAGTGTATCTCGTTCTAATGAAAAACTGTTTTTT

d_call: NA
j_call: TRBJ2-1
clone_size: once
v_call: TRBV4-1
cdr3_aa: CASSPPLRASSYNEQFF
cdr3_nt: TGCGCCAGCAGCCCCCCTTTGCGGGCGAGCTCCTACAATGAGCAGTTCTTC

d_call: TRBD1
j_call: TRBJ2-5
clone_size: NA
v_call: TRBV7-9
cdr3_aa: CASRNRGETQYF
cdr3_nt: TGTGCCAGCAGAAACAGGGGAGAGACCCAGTACTTC

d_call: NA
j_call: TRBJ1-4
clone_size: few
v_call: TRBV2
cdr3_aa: CASSDKISSEKLFF
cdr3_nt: TGTGCCAGCAGTGACAAGATAAGTAGTGAAAAACTGTTTTTT

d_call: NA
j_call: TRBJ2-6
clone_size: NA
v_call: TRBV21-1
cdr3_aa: CASSKVEPSGANVLTF
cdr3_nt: TGTGCCAGCAGCAAAGTGGAGCCCTCTGGGGCCAACGTCCTGACCTTC

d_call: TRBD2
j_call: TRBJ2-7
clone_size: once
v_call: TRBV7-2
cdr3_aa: CASSSSSGEQYF
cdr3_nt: TGTGCCAGCAGCTCCTCTAGCGGGGAGCAGTACTTC

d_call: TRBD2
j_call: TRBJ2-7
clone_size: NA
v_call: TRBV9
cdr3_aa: CASSVEGGTYEQYF
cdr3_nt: TGTGCCAGCAGCGTGGAGGGAGGGACCTACGAGCAGTACTTC

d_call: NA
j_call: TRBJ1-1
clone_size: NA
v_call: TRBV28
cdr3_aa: CASSSSRVNTEAFF
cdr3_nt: TGTGCCAGCAGTTCCTCCAGGGTTAACACTGAAGCTTTCTTT

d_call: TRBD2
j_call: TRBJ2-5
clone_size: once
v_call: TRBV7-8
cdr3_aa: CASRRSGTSGQETQYF
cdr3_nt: TGTGCCAGCAGACGATCCGGGACTAGCGGACAAGAGACCCAGTACTTC

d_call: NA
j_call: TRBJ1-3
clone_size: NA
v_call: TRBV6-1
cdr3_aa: CASSGLTGLNGNTIYF
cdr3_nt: TGTGCCAGCAGTGGGCTGACAGGCTTGAACGGAAACACCATATATTTT

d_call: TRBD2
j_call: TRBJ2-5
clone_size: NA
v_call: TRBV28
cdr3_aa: CASTSPGGRGGLAGEQYF
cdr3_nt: TGTGCCAGCACCTCACCAGGGGGCCGGGGAGGACTAGCGGGAGAGCAGTACTTC

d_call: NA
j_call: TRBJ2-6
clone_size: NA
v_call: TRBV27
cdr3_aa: CASSLWSGGANVLTF
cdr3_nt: TGTGCCAGCAGTTTATGGAGTGGTGGGGCCAACGTCCTGACTTTC

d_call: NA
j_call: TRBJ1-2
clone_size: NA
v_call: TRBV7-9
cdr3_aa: CSIDLRQITNYGYTF
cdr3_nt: TGTTCCATCGACCTACGACAGATTACTAACTATGGCTACACCTTC

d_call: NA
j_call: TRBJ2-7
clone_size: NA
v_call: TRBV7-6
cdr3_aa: CASTPPAGYEQYF
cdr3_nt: TGTGCCAGCACCCCTCCGGCAGGCTACGAGCAGTACTTC

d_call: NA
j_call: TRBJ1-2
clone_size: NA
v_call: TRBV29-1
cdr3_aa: CSVESGGYTF
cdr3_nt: TGCAGCGTTGAGTCTGGCGGCTACACCTTC

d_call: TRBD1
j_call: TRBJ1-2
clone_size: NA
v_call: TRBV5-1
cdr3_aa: CASSSRTPGGVNYGYTF
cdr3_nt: TGCGCCAGCAGCTCGAGAACCCCAGGGGGAGTCAACTATGGCTACACCTTC

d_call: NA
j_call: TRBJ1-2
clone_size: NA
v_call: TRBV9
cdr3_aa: CASSPRGAGDYGYTF
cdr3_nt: TGTGCCAGCAGCCCCAGGGGAGCTGGGGACTATGGCTACACCTTC

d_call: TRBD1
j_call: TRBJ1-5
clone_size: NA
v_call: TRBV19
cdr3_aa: CASSIAYWTGNQPQHF
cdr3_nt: TGTGCCAGTAGTATAGCTTATTGGACAGGGAATCAGCCCCAGCATTTT

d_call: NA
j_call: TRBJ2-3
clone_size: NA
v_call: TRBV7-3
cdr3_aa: CASSRSGKVPQYF
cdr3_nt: TGTGCCAGCAGCCGGTCGGGTAAAGTTCCGCAGTATTTT

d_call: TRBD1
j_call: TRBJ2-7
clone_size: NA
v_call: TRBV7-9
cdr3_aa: CSSATPGDRGPLSSYEQYF
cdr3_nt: TGTTCCAGCGCAACCCCGGGGGACAGGGGGCCGCTAAGCTCCTACGAGCAGTACTTC

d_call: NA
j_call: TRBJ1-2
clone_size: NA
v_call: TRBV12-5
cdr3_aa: CASGLVRGRYYGYTF
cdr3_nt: TGTGCTAGTGGTTTGGTACGGGGGAGGTACTATGGCTACACCTTC

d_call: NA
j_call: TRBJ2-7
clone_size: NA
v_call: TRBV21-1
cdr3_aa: CASSKIGSGSYEQYF
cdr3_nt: TGTGCCAGCAGCAAGATAGGGAGCGGCTCCTACGAGCAGTACTTC

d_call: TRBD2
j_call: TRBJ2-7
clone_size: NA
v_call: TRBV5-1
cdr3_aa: CASSLGNSGSLYEQYF
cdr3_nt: TGCGCCAGCAGCTTGGGAAATAGCGGGAGCTTGTACGAGCAGTACTTC

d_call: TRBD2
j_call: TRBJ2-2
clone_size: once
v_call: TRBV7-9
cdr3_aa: CASSPGTIRTPNTGELFF
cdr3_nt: TGTGCCAGCAGCCCCGGGACTATTCGGACCCCGAACACCGGGGAGCTGTTTTTT

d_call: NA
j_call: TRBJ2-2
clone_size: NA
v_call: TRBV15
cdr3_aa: CATSREGTGQPGELFF
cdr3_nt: TGTGCCACCAGCAGAGAAGGGACGGGACAACCCGGGGAGCTGTTTTTT

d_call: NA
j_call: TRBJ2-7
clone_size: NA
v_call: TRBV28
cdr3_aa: CASSATNSYEQYF
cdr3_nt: TGTGCCAGCAGTGCGACTAACAGCTACGAGCAGTACTTC

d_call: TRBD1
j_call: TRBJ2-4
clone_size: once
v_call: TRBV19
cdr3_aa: CASSMRQGAAKNIQYF
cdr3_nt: TGTGCCAGTAGTATGAGGCAGGGGGCAGCCAAAAACATTCAGTACTTC

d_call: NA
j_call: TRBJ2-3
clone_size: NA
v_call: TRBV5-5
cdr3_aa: CASSWEVDTQYF
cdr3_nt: TGTGCCAGCAGCTGGGAGGTAGATACGCAGTATTTT

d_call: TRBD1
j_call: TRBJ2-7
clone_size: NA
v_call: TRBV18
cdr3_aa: CASSPTGTDSYEQYF
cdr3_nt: TGTGCCAGCTCACCGACCGGGACAGACTCCTACGAGCAGTACTTC

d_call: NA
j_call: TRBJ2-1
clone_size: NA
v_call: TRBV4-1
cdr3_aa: CASSQEKSNDNEQFF
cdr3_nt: TGCGCCAGCAGCCAAGAGAAGAGTAATGACAATGAGCAGTTCTTC

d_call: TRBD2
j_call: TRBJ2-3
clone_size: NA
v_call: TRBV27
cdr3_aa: CASSLSRGGVDTQYF
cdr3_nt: TGTGCCAGCAGTTTATCCCGCGGGGGGGTAGATACGCAGTATTTT

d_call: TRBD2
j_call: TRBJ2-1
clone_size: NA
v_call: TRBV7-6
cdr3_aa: CASSPRGGTSLNEQFF
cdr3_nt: TGTGCCAGCAGCCCCCGGGGGGGGACTAGCCTCAATGAGCAGTTCTTC

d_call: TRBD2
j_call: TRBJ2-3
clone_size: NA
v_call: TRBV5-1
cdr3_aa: CASSLGLKRGGTDTQYF
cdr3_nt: TGCGCCAGCAGCTTAGGGCTAAAGCGGGGAGGCACAGATACGCAGTATTTT

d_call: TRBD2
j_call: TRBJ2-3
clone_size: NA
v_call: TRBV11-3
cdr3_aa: CASSFPGLASDTQYF
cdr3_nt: TGTGCCAGCAGCTTCCCTGGACTAGCTTCAGATACGCAGTATTTT

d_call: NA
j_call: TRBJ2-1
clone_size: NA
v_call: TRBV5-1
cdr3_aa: CASSLGADNEQFF
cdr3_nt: TGCGCCAGCAGCTTAGGAGCGGACAATGAGCAGTTCTTC

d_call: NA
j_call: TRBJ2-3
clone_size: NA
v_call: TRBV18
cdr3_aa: CASSPRRAGRTDTQYF
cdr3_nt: TGTGCCAGCTCACCACGCCGCGCGGGACGCACAGATACGCAGTATTTT

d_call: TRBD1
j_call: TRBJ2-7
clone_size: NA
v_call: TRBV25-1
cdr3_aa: CASNEGTGVGEQYF
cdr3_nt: TGTGCCAGCAACGAAGGCACAGGGGTGGGAGAGCAGTACTTC

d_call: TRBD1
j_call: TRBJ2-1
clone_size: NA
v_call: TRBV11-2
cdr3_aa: CASSSARDRGLYNEQFF
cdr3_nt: TGTGCCAGCAGCTCCGCACGGGACAGGGGGCTCTACAATGAGCAGTTCTTC